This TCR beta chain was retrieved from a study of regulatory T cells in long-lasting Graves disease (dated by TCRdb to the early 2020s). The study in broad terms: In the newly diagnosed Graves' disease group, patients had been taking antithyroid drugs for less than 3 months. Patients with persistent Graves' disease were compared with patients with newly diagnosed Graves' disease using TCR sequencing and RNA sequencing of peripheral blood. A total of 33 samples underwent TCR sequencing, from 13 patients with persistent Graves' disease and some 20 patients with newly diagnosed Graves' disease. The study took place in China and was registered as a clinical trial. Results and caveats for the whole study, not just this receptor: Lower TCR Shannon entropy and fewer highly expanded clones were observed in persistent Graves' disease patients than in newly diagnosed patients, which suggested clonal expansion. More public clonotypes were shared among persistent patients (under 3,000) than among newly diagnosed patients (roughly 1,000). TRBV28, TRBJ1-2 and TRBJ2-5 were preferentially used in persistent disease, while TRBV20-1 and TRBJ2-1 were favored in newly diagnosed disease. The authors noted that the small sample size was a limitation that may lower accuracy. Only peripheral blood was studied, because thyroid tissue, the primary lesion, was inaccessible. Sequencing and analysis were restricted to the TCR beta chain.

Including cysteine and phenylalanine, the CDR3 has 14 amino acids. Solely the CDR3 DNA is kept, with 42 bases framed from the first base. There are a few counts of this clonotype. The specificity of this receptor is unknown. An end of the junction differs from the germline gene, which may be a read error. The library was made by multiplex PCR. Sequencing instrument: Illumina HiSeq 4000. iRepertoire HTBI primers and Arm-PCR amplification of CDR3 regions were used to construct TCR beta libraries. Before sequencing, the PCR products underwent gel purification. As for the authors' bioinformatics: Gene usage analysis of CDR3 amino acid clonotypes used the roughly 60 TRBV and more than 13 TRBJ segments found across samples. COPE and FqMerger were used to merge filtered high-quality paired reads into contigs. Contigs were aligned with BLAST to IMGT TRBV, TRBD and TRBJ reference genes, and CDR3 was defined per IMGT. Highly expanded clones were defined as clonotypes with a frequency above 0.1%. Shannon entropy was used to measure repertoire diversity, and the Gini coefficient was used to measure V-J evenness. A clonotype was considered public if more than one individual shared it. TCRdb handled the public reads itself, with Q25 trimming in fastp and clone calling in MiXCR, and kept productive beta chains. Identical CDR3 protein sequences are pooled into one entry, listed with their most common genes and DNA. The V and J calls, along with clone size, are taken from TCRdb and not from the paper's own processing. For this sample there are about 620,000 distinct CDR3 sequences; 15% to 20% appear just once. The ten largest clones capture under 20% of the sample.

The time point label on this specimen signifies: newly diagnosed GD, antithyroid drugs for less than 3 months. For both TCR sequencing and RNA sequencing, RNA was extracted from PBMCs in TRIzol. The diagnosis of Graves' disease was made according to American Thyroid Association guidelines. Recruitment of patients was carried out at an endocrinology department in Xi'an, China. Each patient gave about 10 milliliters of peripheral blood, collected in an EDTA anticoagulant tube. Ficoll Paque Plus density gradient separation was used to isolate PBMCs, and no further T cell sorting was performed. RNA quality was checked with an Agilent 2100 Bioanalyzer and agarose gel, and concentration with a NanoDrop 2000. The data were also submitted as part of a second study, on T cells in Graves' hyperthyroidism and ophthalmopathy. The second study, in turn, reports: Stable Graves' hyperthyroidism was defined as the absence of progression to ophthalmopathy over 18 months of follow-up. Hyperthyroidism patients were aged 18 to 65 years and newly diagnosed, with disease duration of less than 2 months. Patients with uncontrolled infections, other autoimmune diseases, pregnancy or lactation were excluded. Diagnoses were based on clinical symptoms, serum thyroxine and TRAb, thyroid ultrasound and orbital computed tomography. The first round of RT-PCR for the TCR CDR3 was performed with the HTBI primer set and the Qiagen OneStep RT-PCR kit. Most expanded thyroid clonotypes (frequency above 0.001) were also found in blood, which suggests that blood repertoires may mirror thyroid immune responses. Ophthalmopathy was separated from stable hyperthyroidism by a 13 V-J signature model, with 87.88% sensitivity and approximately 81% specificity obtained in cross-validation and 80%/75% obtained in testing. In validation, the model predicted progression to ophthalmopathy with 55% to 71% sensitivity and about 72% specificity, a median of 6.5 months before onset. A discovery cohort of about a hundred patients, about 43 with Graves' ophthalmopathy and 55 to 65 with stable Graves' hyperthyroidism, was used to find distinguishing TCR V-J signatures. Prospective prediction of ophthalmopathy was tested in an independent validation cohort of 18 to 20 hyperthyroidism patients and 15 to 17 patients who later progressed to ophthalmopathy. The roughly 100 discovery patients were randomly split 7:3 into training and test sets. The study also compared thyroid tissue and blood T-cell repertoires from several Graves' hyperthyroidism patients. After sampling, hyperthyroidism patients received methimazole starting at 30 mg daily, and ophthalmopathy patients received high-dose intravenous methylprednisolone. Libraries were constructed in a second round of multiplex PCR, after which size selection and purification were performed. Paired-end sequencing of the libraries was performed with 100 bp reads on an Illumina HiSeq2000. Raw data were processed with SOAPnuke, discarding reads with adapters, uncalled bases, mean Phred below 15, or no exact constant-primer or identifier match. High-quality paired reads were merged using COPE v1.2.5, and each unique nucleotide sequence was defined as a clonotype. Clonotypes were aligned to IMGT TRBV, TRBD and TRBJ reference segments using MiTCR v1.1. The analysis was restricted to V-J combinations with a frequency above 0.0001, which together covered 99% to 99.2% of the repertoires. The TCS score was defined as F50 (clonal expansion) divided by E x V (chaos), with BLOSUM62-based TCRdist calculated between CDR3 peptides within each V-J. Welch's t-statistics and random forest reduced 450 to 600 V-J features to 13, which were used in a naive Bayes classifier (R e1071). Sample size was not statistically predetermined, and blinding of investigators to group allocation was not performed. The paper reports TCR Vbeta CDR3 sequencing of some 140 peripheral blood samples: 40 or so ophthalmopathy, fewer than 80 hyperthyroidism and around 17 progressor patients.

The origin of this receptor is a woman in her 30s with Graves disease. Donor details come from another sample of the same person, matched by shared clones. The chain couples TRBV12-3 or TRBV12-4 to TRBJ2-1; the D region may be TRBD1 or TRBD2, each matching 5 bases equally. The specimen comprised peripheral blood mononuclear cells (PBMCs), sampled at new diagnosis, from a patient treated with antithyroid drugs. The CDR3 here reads CVSRIEGIHNEQFF. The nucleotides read TGTGTCAGCAGAATTGAGGGGATTCACAATGAGCAGTTCTTC.